This TCR beta chain is drawn from a study of cytotoxic CD8 clonotypes in ibrutinib-treated CLL (dated by TCRdb to the early 2020s). For the study in its entirety: The cohort included around 15 treatment-naive and 11 relapsed/refractory patients; about 17 were IGHV unmutated. Responses were partial in about 25 patients and complete in 2; after median approximately 67 months follow-up, roughly 14 stayed in remission and roughly twelve progressed. Response samples were taken after a median of roughly 12 months on treatment, ranging from about 6 to 40 months. Samples averaged approximately 260,000 productive templates and approximately 100,000 productive rearrangements. Longitudinal samples were available for about 30% of the roughly 90 trial participants. Cryopreserved peripheral blood mononuclear cells were collected at three points: before therapy, at response, and at either sustained remission or disease progression. Every remission and progressive disease sample was obtained while ibrutinib was still being received by the patients. Overall study outcomes, separate from this receptor: Public clonotypes were rare and either shrank or stayed stable during treatment, and the rise in clonality at ibrutinib response reflected expansion of private clonotypes. At ibrutinib response clonality went up, during sustained remission it held steady, and at progression it dropped back toward baseline. Sustained-remission and progressing patients did not have matched sampling times, and lymph node repertoires were not examined. At baseline, clonality was higher than in age-matched healthy donors and showed a strong correlation with circulating CD8+ T-cell counts.

About this clone: The antigen it recognizes is unknown. There are no base qualities to consult, and no much larger clone falls within one base.

Read against the paper, the sample's time point label means: progressive disease on ibrutinib. Approximately 2 micrograms of genomic DNA were extracted from cryopreserved PBMCs for TCR beta library preparation. Longitudinal blood samples from CLL patients on ibrutinib monotherapy underwent high-throughput TCR beta sequencing. The patients took part in an open-label, single-center phase 2 trial of ibrutinib monotherapy. On a MiSeq, deep resolution sequencing aimed for a depth between 1 in 1 million and 1 in 200,000 T cells, with each clonotype covered around 9.2x on average. The immunoSEQ hsTCRB Kit was used to generate TCR beta libraries. Regarding the original processing steps: Data were analyzed with ImmunoSEQ Data Assistant and ImmunoSEQ Analyzer, with V, D and J genes assigned per IMGT definitions. Clonality was computed as one minus normalized Shannon entropy of productive rearrangement frequencies, ranging from 0 to 1. Public clonotype analysis was restricted to overrepresented clonotypes comprising at least 0.05% of each patient's repertoire. Repertoires from some twelve age-matched healthy donors in immuneACCESS were used as clonality controls. TCRdb limited this immuneACCESS table to in-frame rearrangements with V and J called. A share of clones is missing; checked studies link under half to unresolved V genes, and the rest is unexplained. The D gene and trimming were derived from the DNA, and the V and J assignments and clone size from that table. Across this sample there are 35,000 to 50,000 clones, with about three quarters seen only once. The ten largest clones add up to roughly a tenth of the sample.

The TCR sequence derives from a human donor with chronic lymphocytic leukemia. The sample was PBMCs, taken at disease progression, from a patient treated with ibrutinib.

The CDR3 reads as follows: CASSLGPITYEQYF. The sequenced DNA is TGTGCCAGCAGCTTAGGACCGATTACCTACGAGCAGTACTTC. The V gene is TRBV7-2 and the J gene is TRBJ2-7; no D gene can be assigned with confidence. The CDR3 contains 14 residues, cysteine and phenylalanine counted. Only CDR3 DNA is held: 42 bases, read in frame from base 1. V and J lose 1 base and 2 bases, and a span of 9 bases separates them. For CDR1 and CDR2, the germline V gene lists SGHTA and FQGNSA.